The 12 T cell receptor beta chains given below trace back to one sample, sequenced in a study of cytomegalovirus exposure and HLA in healthy donors. The PCR made use of 60 Vbeta and 13 Jbeta primers. Assay used: immunoSEQ multiplex PCR; TCRdb lists only in-frame clones, some missing. Here the sample spans roughly 190,000 clones, over 70% being singletons. The sample comprised PBMCs. These receptors were collected from a man aged 45-65 years in good health and CMV-seronegative.

The J gene is TRBJ1-1, the V gene TRBV6-5; tentative D call: TRBD1 (5 bases). Germline V gene lookup returns CDR1 MNHEY and CDR2 SVGAGI. Between the trimmed V and J ends, which lost 6 bases and 11 bases, there was a span of 13 bases. The CDR3 extends over 11 amino acids. DNA of the CDR3: TGTGCCAGCAGCCTCGCAGGGAGGGCTTTCTTT. Its protein product is CASSLAGRAFF.

Note on this clone: This specimen includes other DNA sequences encoding the same CDR3. This chain joins TRBV11-2 and TRBJ2-7; 9 bases are shared with TRBD1. The CDR3 totals 14 residues. From germline, CDR1 is SGHAT and CDR2 FQNNGV. The junction had 5 bases not matched to a gene; V was cut back by 5 bases and J by 3 bases. CDR3 amino acids: CASSPTTGGYEQYF. CDR3 in DNA: TGTGCCAGCAGCCCAACGACAGGGGGCTACGAGCAGTACTTC.

The chain links TRBV27 to TRBJ1-6, with TRBD1 as a possible D gene (5 bases). Looked up from germline, CDR1 is MNHEY and CDR2 is SMNVEV (reference sequence). Trimming cost V 3 bases and J 6 bases, with 21 bases left between them. This CDR3 spans 18 amino acids. This CDR3 is CASSFSQGLSAGNSPLHF. CDR3 coding DNA: TGTGCCAGCAGTTTCTCGCAGGGATTAAGTGCTGGTAATTCACCCCTCCACTTT.

J is TRBJ2-7 and V is TRBV27; weak D call: TRBD2 (5 bases). V lost 0 bases, J lost 3 bases, and 6 bases lay in between. The CDR3 contains 13 residues. CDR1 is MNHEY and CDR2 is SMNVEV in the germline V gene (reference sequence). CDR3 nucleotide sequence: TGTGCCAGCAGTTTATCGAGGGACTACGAGCAGTACTTC. It yields the protein CASSLSRDYEQYF.

CDR3 loop: CASSFRSGSNTGELFF. The CDR3 coding sequence is TGCGCCAGCAGCTTCCGTTCAGGGTCGAACACCGGGGAGCTGTTTTTT. This sequence joins TRBV5-1 and TRBJ2-2, with D possibly TRBD1 on 5 matching bases. CDR3 length equals 16 residues. Per germline, CDR1 SGHRS and CDR2 YFSETQ. Deletions cut 2 bases from V and 0 bases from J, with 11 bases between. The full variable domain, its missing parts supplied by reference TRBV5-1 and TRBJ2-2, is KAGVTQTPRYLIKTRGQQVTLSCSPISGHRSVSWYQQTPGQGLQFLFEYFSETQRNKGNFPGRFSGRQFSNSRSEMNVSTLELGDSALYLCASSFRSGSNTGELFFGEGSRLTVL.

The V gene is TRBV9, the J gene TRBJ1-2, with D uncertain. This CDR3 is 15 amino acids long. The ends were cut back, 3 bases at V and 6 bases at J, with 18 bases in the middle. The germline gives CDR1 SGDLS, CDR2 YYNGEE. DNA for the CDR3: TGTGCCAGCAGCGCCGAAACCGGGTTGTATGATGGCTACACCTTC. This encodes CASSAETGLYDGYTF.

This chain links TRBV14 with TRBJ1-4, with D possibly being TRBD1 (5 bases). The CDR3 length is 14 residues. In germline, CDR1 is SGHDN, CDR2 FVKESK. V gave up 3 bases and J gave up 11 bases, with 16 bases separating them. DNA of the CDR3: TGTGCCAGCAGCCACCTTTCCAGGGTGGGGAAACTGTTTTTT. This encodes CASSHLSRVGKLFF.

This chain connects TRBV7-7 to TRBJ2-2; D perhaps matches TRBD2 (6 bases). CDR1 and CDR2 from the germline V gene are SSHAT and FNYEAQ (reference sequence). The V end was cut by 8 bases, the J end by 1 base, with 11 bases between. The CDR3 runs 14 residues. Written as DNA, the CDR3 is TGTGCCAGCGGGGCGCGGGGGAACACCGGGGAGCTGTTTTTT. Protein sequence: CASGARGNTGELFF.

The V call is TRBV7-9, the J call TRBJ2-3; D perhaps matches TRBD1 (6 bases). The V end was cut by 5 bases, the J end by 0 bases, with 9 bases between. This CDR3 has 14 residues. Germline V lookup: CDR1 SEHNR, CDR2 FQNEAQ (reference sequence). As DNA, the CDR3 is TGTGCCAGCAGCCTCGGACAGAGCACAGATACGCAGTATTTT. It specifies CASSLGQSTDTQYF.

The chain has TRBV2 and TRBJ1-3; D gene uncertain. Germline V gene data show CDR1 as SNHLY and CDR2 as FYNNEI. V gave up 7 bases and J gave up 1 base, with 11 bases separating them. CDR3 size: 14 residues. CDR3 region: CASTPQSSGNTIYF. The CDR3 DNA reads TGTGCCAGCACCCCCCAGTCATCTGGAAACACCATATATTTT.

V and J are TRBV5-4 and TRBJ2-2, with 12 positions matching TRBD1. CDR3 length: 16 residues. Germline assignment: CDR1 SGHNT and CDR2 YYREEE (reference sequence). J gave up 8 bases and V 4 bases, and 9 bases lay outside the gene matches. The CDR3 nucleotides read TGTGCCAGCAGCCGCGGGACAGGGGGCAGCATGGGGGAGCTGTTTTTT. Its translation: CASSRGTGGSMGELFF.

The V and J genes are TRBV21-1 and TRBJ2-7; the table's D call TRBD2 went unverified against the DNA. TRBV21-1 is a recognized pseudogene. The CDR3 runs to 17 residues. The CDR3 nucleotides read TGTGCCAGCAGTCAAAGAGGCGGGAGGAGGGGGCGCGACGAGCAGTGCTTC. Encoded protein: CASSQRGGRRGRDEQCF.